These 15 T cell receptor beta chains came from one sample sequenced in a study of cytomegalovirus exposure and HLA in healthy donors. PCR employed 60 Vbeta and 13 Jbeta primers. Only in-frame clones appear in the TCRdb table, and some are missing; sequencing was by immunoSEQ multiplex PCR. The table lists roughly 150,000 clones, roughly 80% of them singletons. Material for sequencing was PBMCs. The receptors here all came from a man aged 35 to 55 in good health and CMV-seropositive.

The chain joins TRBV5-6 to TRBJ2-7, with 13 bases lining up with TRBD2. V lost 0 bases and J lost 1; bases outside the gene matches: 4. Germline values: CDR1 SGHDT, CDR2 YYEEEE. The CDR3 has 17 residues. CDR3 protein: CASSLGLAGGRSYEQYF. The CDR3 nucleotides are TGTGCCAGCAGCTTGGGACTAGCGGGAGGTAGGTCCTACGAGCAGTACTTC.

The chain has TRBV5-5 and TRBJ1-1, with D unresolved. CDR1 is SGHKS and CDR2 is YYEKEE in the germline V gene (reference sequence). The V end was cut by 1 base, the J end by 5 bases, with 15 bases between. The CDR3 extends over 15 amino acids. CDR3 coding DNA: TGTGCCAGCAGCTTGAGCTGGCAGGTTGGTACTGAAGCTTTCTTT. Translated, it gives CASSLSWQVGTEAFF.

The V gene is TRBV5-4, the J gene TRBJ2-1, with D maybe TRBD2 (5 bases). The CDR3 covers 12 residues. From germline, CDR1 is SGHNT and CDR2 YYREEE (reference sequence). Between the trimmed V and J ends, which lost 1 base and 7 bases, there was a span of 6 bases. CDR3: CASSLPGNEQFF. As DNA, the CDR3 is TGTGCCAGCAGCTTGCCGGGAAATGAGCAGTTCTTC.

The chain links TRBV19 to TRBJ2-1, with D uncertain. Trimming took 3 bases from V and 5 from J, leaving 11 bases between them. Germline CDR1 LNHDA, CDR2 SQIVND (reference sequence). CDR3 length: 14 residues. The CDR3 bases are TGTGCCAGTAGTATCCAGGCTGGTCACAATGAGCAGTTCTTC. This translates into CASSIQAGHNEQFF.

The chain is built from TRBV19 and TRBJ2-7, with a weak D call TRBD2 (5 bases). Germline V lookup: CDR1 LNHDA, CDR2 SQIVND (reference sequence). V dropped 4 bases and J dropped 4 bases, with 11 bases sitting between them. This CDR3 is 13 amino acids long. The CDR3 reads CASSTSTRYEQYF. Written as DNA, the CDR3 is TGTGCCAGTAGTACCTCTACTAGGTACGAGCAGTACTTC.

As regards this clone: The junction does not match germline at one end; this may be a read error. V gene TRBV5-1 combines with J gene TRBJ2-1; a weak D match, TRBD2 (7 bases). Germline-derived CDR1 and CDR2 are SGHRS and YFSETQ. The CDR3 extends over 13 amino acids. The CDR3: CASSLAAGADVLF. The CDR3 DNA reads as TGCGCCAGCAGCTTGGCGGCGGGGGCGGACGTGCTCTTC. Supplemented by reference TRBV5-1 and TRBJ2-1, the full variable domain reads KAGVTQTPRYLIKTRGQQVTLSCSPISGHRSVSWYQQTPGQGLQFLFEYFSETQRNKGNFPGRFSGRQFSNSRSEMNVSTLELGDSALYLCASSLAAGADVLFGPGTRLTVL.

The genes are TRBV29-1 and TRBJ1-2, with D unresolved. The CDR3 has 12 residues. The V and J ends lost 6 bases and 0 bases respectively, with 8 bases between them. Looked up from germline, CDR1 is SQVTM and CDR2 is ANQGSEA. The CDR3 here is CSVQLANYGYTF. The CDR3 coding sequence is TGCAGCGTCCAACTTGCTAACTATGGCTACACCTTC.

The V gene is TRBV18, the J gene TRBJ2-5; TRBD1 matches 7 bases. There are 13 residues in the CDR3. The J segment lost 2 bases and the V segment lost 8 bases, leaving 5 bases of the junction unmatched. The germline V gene has CDR1 KGHSH and CDR2 LQKENI. CDR3 amino acids: CASRDSLQETQYF. CDR3 bases: TGTGCCAGCCGGGACAGCCTACAAGAGACCCAGTACTTC.

V usage is TRBV5-4 and J usage is TRBJ2-3; 13 positions agree with TRBD2. The CDR3 runs 16 residues. Germline CDR1 SGHNT, CDR2 YYREEE (reference sequence). Trimming took 4 bases from V and 5 from J; bases not matched to a gene: 7. Written as DNA, the CDR3 is TGTGCCAGCAGCCCCGGACTAGCGGGAGTGGGAGATACGCAGTATTTT. This gives the protein CASSPGLAGVGDTQYF.

The chain has TRBV6-6 and TRBJ2-5; weak D call: TRBD1 (6 bases). Germline V gene data show CDR1 as MNHNY and CDR2 as SVGAGI (reference sequence). V lost 6 bases and J 3 bases, leaving 14 bases between the germline ends. The CDR3 is 14 amino acids. CDR3 DNA: TGTGCCAGCAGCACGGGACACTCCAAAGAGACCCAGTACTTC. Translated, it gives CASSTGHSKETQYF.

The chain recombines TRBV5-1 with TRBJ1-1; weak D call: TRBD1 (6 bases). Between the trimmed V and J ends, which lost 4 bases and 4 bases, there was a span of 17 bases. The germline V gene encodes CDR1 SGHRS and CDR2 YFSETQ. This CDR3 comprises 15 residues. CDR3 sequence reads: CASSPQISRGTEAFF. In nucleotides, the CDR3 is TGCGCCAGCAGCCCCCAAATCTCCAGGGGCACTGAAGCTTTCTTT.

This chain joins TRBV10-3 and TRBJ2-1; TRBD2 agrees at 10 bases. Germline assignment: CDR1 ENHRY and CDR2 SYGVKD. The CDR3 contains 13 residues. V trimming: 2 bases; J trimming: 10 bases; junction bases outside the gene matches: 2. DNA for the CDR3: TGTGCCATCAGTGAGGGGACTAGCGACGAGCAGTTCTTC. This gives the protein CAISEGTSDEQFF.

This clone was seen once. V and J are TRBV29-1 and TRBJ2-7; the D is unclear. The CDR3 has 12 residues. CDR1 SQVTM and CDR2 ANQGSEA come from the germline V gene. V dropped 4 bases and J dropped 2 bases, with 9 bases sitting between them. CDR3 sequence reads: CSVGGAPYEQYF. The CDR3 DNA reads TGCAGCGTTGGTGGAGCACCCTACGAGCAGTACTTC.

CDR3: CASSGTSRLNEQFF. As DNA, the CDR3 is TGTGCCAGCAGTGGGACTAGCAGACTCAATGAGCAGTTCTTC. The chain combines TRBV28 with TRBJ2-1, with 9 positions matching TRBD2. This CDR3 is 14 amino acids long. CDR1 and CDR2 from the germline V gene are MDHEN and SYDVKM. V lost 5 bases and J lost 6; bases outside the gene matches: 5.

As regards this clone: A read error is possible here, since a much larger clone lies one base away. This chain connects TRBV5-4 to TRBJ1-2; D may be TRBD1 (5 bases). This CDR3 is built from 13 residues. V lost 4 bases, J lost 1 base, and 8 bases lay in between. CDR1 and CDR2 (germline): SGHNT, YYREEE (reference sequence). Here the CDR3 DNA reads TGTGCCAGCAGCCCCGACAGTAACTATGGCTACACCTTC. Translation gives CASSPDSNYGYTF. Supplemented by reference TRBV5-4 and TRBJ1-2, the full variable domain reads ETGVTQSPTHLIKTRGQQVTLRCSSQSGHNTVSWYQQALGQGPQFIFQYYREEENGRGNFPPRFSGLQFPNYSSELNVNALELDDSALYLCASSPDSNYGYTFGSGTRLTVV.